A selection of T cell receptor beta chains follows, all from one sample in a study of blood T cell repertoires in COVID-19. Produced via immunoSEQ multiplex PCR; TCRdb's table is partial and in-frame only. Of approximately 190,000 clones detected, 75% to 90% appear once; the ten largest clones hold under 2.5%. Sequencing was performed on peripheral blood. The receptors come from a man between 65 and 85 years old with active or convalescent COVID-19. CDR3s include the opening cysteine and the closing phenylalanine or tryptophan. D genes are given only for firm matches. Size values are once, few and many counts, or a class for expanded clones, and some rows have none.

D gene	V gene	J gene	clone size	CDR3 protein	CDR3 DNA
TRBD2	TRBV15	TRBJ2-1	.	CATSGDYSYNEQFF	TGTGCCACCAGCGGGGACTACTCCTACAATGAGCAGTTCTTC
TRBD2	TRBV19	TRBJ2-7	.	CASSIAPSGTTYEQYF	TGTGCCAGTAGCATAGCTCCTAGCGGGACCACCTACGAGCAGTACTTC
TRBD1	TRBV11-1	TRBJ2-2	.	CASSLAGRDSNTGELFF	TGTGCCAGCAGCTTAGCCGGCCGGGACAGTAACACCGGGGAGCTGTTTTTT
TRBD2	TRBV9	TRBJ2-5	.	CASSPLVAGGNQETQYF	TGTGCCAGCAGCCCCCTGGTGGCGGGGGGAAACCAAGAGACCCAGTACTTC
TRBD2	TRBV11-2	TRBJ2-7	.	CASSFPLQGLAGDYEQYF	TGTGCCAGCAGCTTCCCCCTCCAGGGACTAGCGGGCGATTACGAGCAGTACTTC
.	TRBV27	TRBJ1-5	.	CASSSRNQGQPQHF	TGTGCCAGCAGTTCCAGGAACCAAGGTCAGCCCCAGCATTTT
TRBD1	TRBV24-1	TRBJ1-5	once	CATSEPGTGLNQPQHF	TGTGCCACCAGTGAACCCGGGACAGGGCTCAATCAGCCCCAGCATTTT
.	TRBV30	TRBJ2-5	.	CAFLVRGVGSNKTQYF	TGTGCCTTCCTAGTTCGCGGCGTAGGCAGTAATAAGACCCAGTACTTC
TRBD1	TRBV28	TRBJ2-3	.	CASSPQGEDTQYF	TGTGCCAGCAGCCCCCAGGGGGAGGATACGCAGTATTTT
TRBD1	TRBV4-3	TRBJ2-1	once	CASSQTGTGYNEQFF	TGCGCCAGCAGCCAGACGGGGACAGGCTACAATGAGCAGTTCTTC